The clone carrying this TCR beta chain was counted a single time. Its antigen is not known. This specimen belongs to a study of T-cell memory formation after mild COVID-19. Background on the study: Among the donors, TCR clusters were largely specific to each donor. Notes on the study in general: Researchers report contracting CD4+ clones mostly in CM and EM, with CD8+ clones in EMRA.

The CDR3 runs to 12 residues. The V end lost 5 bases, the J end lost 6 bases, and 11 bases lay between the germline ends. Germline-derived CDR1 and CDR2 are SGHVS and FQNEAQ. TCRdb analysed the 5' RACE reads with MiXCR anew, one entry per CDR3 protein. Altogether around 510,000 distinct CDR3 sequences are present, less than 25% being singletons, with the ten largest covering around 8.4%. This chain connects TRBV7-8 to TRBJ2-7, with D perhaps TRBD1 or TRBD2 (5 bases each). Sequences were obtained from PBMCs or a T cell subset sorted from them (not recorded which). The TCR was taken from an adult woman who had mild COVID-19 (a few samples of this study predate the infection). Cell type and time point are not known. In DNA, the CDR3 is TGTGCCAGCAGCCCCCACGGGGCCGAGCAGTACTTC. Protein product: CASSPHGAEQYF.